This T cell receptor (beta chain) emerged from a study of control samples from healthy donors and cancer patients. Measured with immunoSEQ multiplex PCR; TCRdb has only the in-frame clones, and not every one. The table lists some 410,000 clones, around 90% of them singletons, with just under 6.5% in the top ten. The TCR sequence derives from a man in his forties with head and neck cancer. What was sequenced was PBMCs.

CDR3 amino acids: CASRWRNSYEQYF. The CDR3 DNA is TGTGCCAGCCGGTGGAGAAACTCCTACGAGCAGTACTTC. This chain joins TRBV12-3 or TRBV12-4 and TRBJ2-7; D call uncertain. The CDR3 consists of 13 residues. V gave up 8 bases and J gave up 0 bases, with 11 bases separating them.